The 8 T cell receptor beta chains listed next were all sequenced from one sample in a study of PD-1 blockade in classical Hodgkin lymphoma (dated by TCRdb to 2020 to 2021). Library preparation employed the immunoSEQ multiplex PCR assay. Held by TCRdb, this immuneACCESS table contains in-frame sequences only and omits some clones. Under half of the omission traces to an unresolved V gene where checked; the cause of the rest is unknown. Present in this sample are some 28,000 clones, around 79% of which were seen just once. In total, the top ten clones hold approximately 17% of the sample. In light of the paper, this sample's time point label describes: cycle 4 day 1 (C4D1), after 5 to 7 weeks of nivolumab. Every trial patient had relapsed after autologous stem cell transplantation, and cohorts A, B and C differed in prior brentuximab vedotin exposure. Specimen: peripheral blood mononuclear cells (PBMCs), collected before the fourth cycle of nivolumab. These receptors came from a human donor with classical Hodgkin lymphoma.

This chain connects TRBV11-2 to TRBJ2-3; 7 nucleotides agree with TRBD2. CDR3 length: 17 amino acids. CDR1 and CDR2 (germline): SGHAT, FQNNGV. Trimming took 0 bases from V and 0 from J; bases not matched to a gene: 6. Written as DNA, the CDR3 is TGTGCCAGCAGCTTAGAGTTAGCGGGCACTAGCACAGATACGCAGTATTTT. This encodes CASSLELAGTSTDTQYF. Full variable domain (rest looked up from reference TRBV11-2 and TRBJ2-3): EAGVAQSPRYKIIEKRQSVAFWCNPISGHATLYWYQQILGQGPKLLIQFQNNGVVDDSQLPKDRFSAERLKGVDSTLKIQPAKLEDSAVYLCASSLELAGTSTDTQYFGPGTRLTVL.

The V call is TRBV2, the J call TRBJ2-3, with 7 nucleotides matching TRBD1. Germline CDR1 reads SNHLY; CDR2 reads FYNNEI. CDR3 size: 16 residues. V shed 7 bases, J shed 1 base, and the junction held 11 bases outside the gene matches. The CDR3 region has the DNA TGTGCCAGCACAATGTATGGACAGGCGGGCACAGATACGCAGTATTTT. Protein: CASTMYGQAGTDTQYF.

The chain links TRBV13 to TRBJ2-7; 7 nucleotides align to TRBD1. V lost 3 bases to trimming and J lost 4 bases; unmatched junction nucleotides: 12. This CDR3 is built from 16 residues. Germline V CDR1 and CDR2: PRHDT, FYEKMQ (reference sequence). In DNA form, the CDR3 reads TGTGCCAGCAGCTTCCGATCCGGGACAGTTAGATACGAGCAGTACTTC. Residues: CASSFRSGTVRYEQYF.

The chain couples TRBV7-3 to TRBJ1-6; D might be TRBD1 (5 bases). Germline values: CDR1 SGHTA, CDR2 FQGTGA. V was trimmed by 6 bases and J by 8 bases, leaving 17 bases between them. This CDR3 spans 15 amino acids. The DNA of the CDR3 is TGTGCCAGCAGACTCGGGACCCCCGTCGATTCACCCCTCCACTTT. Translation: CASRLGTPVDSPLHF.

The V and J genes are TRBV6-5 and TRBJ1-1; D is ambiguous. CDR3 length: 11 amino acids. Germline assignment: CDR1 MNHEY and CDR2 SVGAGI. V was clipped by 5 bases and J by 6 bases, with 7 bases between them. Written as DNA, the CDR3 is TGTGCCAGCAGTATAATGGCTGAAGCTTTCTTT. Its protein product is CASSIMAEAFF.

The DNA of the CDR3 is TGTGCCACCAAGACTAGCGGGGGCACAGATACGCAGTATTTT. Its translation: CATKTSGGTDTQYF. The genes are TRBV7-9 and TRBJ2-3; 11 bases match TRBD2. Germline V gene sequence: CDR1 SEHNR, CDR2 FQNEAQ (reference sequence). J was trimmed by 1 base and V by 10 bases; bases with no gene match: 4. There are 14 residues in the CDR3.

This rearrangement joins TRBV2 to TRBJ2-3; 7 positions match TRBD2. CDR3 length: 13 amino acids. The germline V gene has CDR1 SNHLY and CDR2 FYNNEI. V was clipped by 10 bases and J by 1 base; unmatched bases: 5. CDR3: CANPAGGTDTQYF. CDR3 nucleotides: TGTGCCAACCCCGCGGGGGGCACAGATACGCAGTATTTT.

This chain links TRBV7-9 with TRBJ2-5; no clear D gene. V was pared by 6 bases and J by 3 bases, with 11 bases between. The CDR3 is 13 residues long. CDR1 SEHNR and CDR2 FQNEAQ come from the germline V gene (reference sequence). This CDR3 reads CASRLDLKETQYF. The DNA for the CDR3 is TGTGCCAGCAGGCTCGACCTGAAAGAGACCCAGTACTTC.